This TCR beta chain was documented in a study of blood T cell repertoires in COVID-19. For the study at large: There were acute and convalescent COVID-19 samples, and they came from the United States, Italy and Spain. The cDNA or gDNA used as material had been derived from T cells, B-cell-depleted T cells, or PBMCs.

This clone was detected only a few times. Authors' methods: Nucleated cell number was recorded as an estimate derived from reference gene primer amplification. The protocol was immunoSEQ multiplex PCR, while the TCRdb copy is restricted to in-frame clones and leaves out a portion. The DNA gave D and trimming, while V, J and clone size come from that table. Here the sample spans a few hundred thousand clones, 65% to 90% being singletons. The V gene's germline CDR1 is SQVTM and CDR2 ANQGSEA. There are 15 residues in the CDR3. V was pared by 3 bases and J by 3 bases, with 9 bases of the junction left unmatched.

The material sequenced was peripheral blood. J is TRBJ2-7 and V is TRBV29-1; TRBD2 matches 9 bases. The receptor was isolated from a human donor in a cohort sampled during active COVID-19. The CDR3 DNA is TGCAGCGTTGAGACTAGCGGATCCGCCGGCTACGAGCAGTACTTC. It is translated as CSVETSGSAGYEQYF.